Presented here are 12 T cell receptor beta chains from one specimen sequenced in a study of blood T cell repertoires in COVID-19. TCRdb's table, derived via immunoSEQ multiplex PCR, lists solely in-frame clones and lacks some. There are approximately 88,000 clones in the sample; 80% occur only once, and 15% to 20% lies in the top ten. The source material was peripheral blood. Receptor source: an elderly woman with acute or convalescent COVID-19.

The genes are TRBV6-1 and TRBJ2-2; possibly TRBD1 for D (6 bases). Trimming cost V 1 base and J 3 bases, with 9 bases left between them. The CDR3 covers 15 residues. Per the germline V gene, CDR1 is MNHNS and CDR2 is SASEGT. CDR3 region: CASSEEWTDTGELFF. The CDR3, as DNA: TGTGCCAGCAGTGAAGAGTGGACAGACACCGGGGAGCTGTTTTTT.

V is TRBV10-1 and J is TRBJ2-5, with 8 bases aligning to TRBD2. V shed 9 bases, J shed 5 bases, and the junction held 17 bases outside the gene matches. Looked up from germline, CDR1 is WNHNN and CDR2 is SYGVQD (reference sequence). The CDR3 extends over 16 amino acids. CDR3 protein: CARAAAGAQSGETQYF. The CDR3 nucleotides read TGCGCCAGAGCCGCAGCGGGGGCCCAGAGCGGCGAGACCCAGTACTTC.

The chain couples TRBV30 to TRBJ2-4; 9 nucleotides line up with TRBD1. V shed 1 base and J 7 bases; nucleotides not matched to a gene: 11. The length of the CDR3 is 16 residues. Germline CDR1 GTSNPN, CDR2 SVGIG (reference sequence). The CDR3 sequence is CAWSGRWRGQGNIQYF. The CDR3 DNA is TGTGCCTGGAGTGGGCGATGGCGGGGACAGGGTAACATTCAGTACTTC.

J is TRBJ1-1 and V is TRBV19; D remains ambiguous. Trimming pared 3 bases from V and 6 bases from J, leaving 14 bases between. This CDR3 is 14 amino acids long. In germline, CDR1 is LNHDA, CDR2 SQIVND (reference sequence). Written as DNA, the CDR3 is TGTGCCAGTAGTATCCGGCCTAGTCAAGCTGAAGCTTTCTTT. Its protein is CASSIRPSQAEAFF.

The chain combines TRBV29-1 with TRBJ1-2; possibly TRBD1 for D (5 bases). CDR3 size: 13 residues. Germline values: CDR1 SQVTM, CDR2 ANQGSEA. Here the CDR3 reads CSGGNSGRGGYTF. The CDR3 DNA reads as TGCAGTGGAGGGAACTCAGGGAGAGGTGGCTACACCTTC.

V gene TRBV2 combines with J gene TRBJ2-2; 12 nucleotides line up with TRBD2. CDR1 and CDR2 from the germline V gene are SNHLY and FYNNEI. The CDR3 loop spans 19 amino acids. After removal of 2 bases from V and 5 bases from J, the junction contained 12 bases not matched to a gene. CDR3 protein: CASSETLAGGPLNTGELFF. CDR3 DNA sequence: TGTGCCAGCAGTGAAACCCTAGCGGGAGGGCCGTTGAATACCGGGGAGCTGTTTTTT.

This clone was detected ten times or more. The chain carries TRBV6-5 and TRBJ2-7, with 10 bases identical to TRBD2. The CDR3 runs 13 residues. V shed 11 bases and J 0 bases; nucleotides not matched to a gene: 4. Germline CDR1 reads MNHEY; CDR2 reads SVGAGI. The DNA for the CDR3 is TGTGCCGGTCGGACTAGCGGCTCCTACGAGCAGTACTTC. It translates to CAGRTSGSYEQYF.

The rearrangement uses TRBV18 and TRBJ2-5; no clear D. The V gene lost 4 bases and the J gene lost 5 bases, with 17 bases spanning the gap. The germline V gene has CDR1 KGHSH and CDR2 LQKENI. The CDR3 extends over 15 amino acids. This CDR3 reads CASSLVGPLQETQYF. CDR3 in DNA: TGTGCCAGCTCACTAGTGGGCCCTCTCCAGGAGACCCAGTACTTC.

The CDR3 sequence: CASSFFGGESSYEQYF. CDR3 DNA: TGTGCCAGCAGCTTCTTCGGGGGTGAGAGCTCCTACGAGCAGTACTTC. The V call is TRBV11-2, the J call TRBJ2-7, with D tentatively TRBD2 (6 bases). CDR1 and CDR2 (germline): SGHAT, FQNNGV. V was clipped by 3 bases and J by 0 bases, with 15 bases between them. The CDR3 has 16 residues.

The chain joins TRBV5-4 to TRBJ2-5; 10 positions agree with TRBD1. Unmatched junction bases numbered 4, after V lost 4 bases and J lost 1 base. CDR3 length equals 15 residues. Germline values: CDR1 SGHNT, CDR2 YYREEE (reference sequence). This CDR3 is CASSPGQGGQETQYF. The DNA of the CDR3 is TGTGCCAGCAGCCCCGGACAGGGGGGCCAAGAGACCCAGTACTTC.

The CDR3 loop reads CASSLQGNLEAFF. Here the CDR3 DNA reads TGTGCCAGCAGCCTACAGGGGAATCTTGAAGCTTTCTTT. This chain joins TRBV11-3 and TRBJ1-1; 7 bases are shared with TRBD1. The germline V gene has CDR1 SGHNT and CDR2 YENEEA. After removal of 5 bases from V and 7 bases from J, the junction contained 7 bases not matched to a gene. The CDR3 totals 13 residues.

The CDR3 DNA is TGCAGCGTACGGACAGGACCGACCTACGAGCAGTACTTC. This encodes CSVRTGPTYEQYF. The chain recombines TRBV29-1 with TRBJ2-7, with 7 nucleotides matching TRBD1. Trimming removed 6 bases from V and 2 bases from J; junction bases left unmatched: 7. The CDR3 consists of 13 residues. The V gene's germline CDR1 is SQVTM and CDR2 ANQGSEA.